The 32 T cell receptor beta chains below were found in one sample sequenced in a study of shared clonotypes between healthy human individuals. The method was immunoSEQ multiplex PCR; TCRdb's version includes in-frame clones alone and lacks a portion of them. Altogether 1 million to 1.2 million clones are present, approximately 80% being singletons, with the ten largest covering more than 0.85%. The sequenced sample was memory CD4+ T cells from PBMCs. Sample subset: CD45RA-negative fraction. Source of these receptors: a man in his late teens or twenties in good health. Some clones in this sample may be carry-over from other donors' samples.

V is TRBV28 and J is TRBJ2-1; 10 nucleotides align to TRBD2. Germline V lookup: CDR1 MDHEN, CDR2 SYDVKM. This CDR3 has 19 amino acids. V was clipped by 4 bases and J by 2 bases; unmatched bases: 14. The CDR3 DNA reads TGTGCCAGCAGTTCCTCCCCTTCGACTAGCGGGTTTCCCTACAATGAGCAGTTCTTC. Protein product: CASSSSPSTSGFPYNEQFF. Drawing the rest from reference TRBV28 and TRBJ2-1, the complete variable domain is DVKVTQSSRYLVKRTGEKVFLECVQDMDHENMFWYRQDPGLGLRLIYFSYDVKMKEKGDIPEGYSVSREKKERFSLILESASTNQTSMYLCASSSSPSTSGFPYNEQFFGPGTRLTVL.

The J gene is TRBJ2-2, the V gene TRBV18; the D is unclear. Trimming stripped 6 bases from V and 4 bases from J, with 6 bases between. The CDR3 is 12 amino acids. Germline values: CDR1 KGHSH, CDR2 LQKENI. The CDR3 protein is CASSSFTGELFF. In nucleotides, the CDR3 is TGTGCCAGCTCGAGTTTCACCGGGGAGCTGTTTTTT.

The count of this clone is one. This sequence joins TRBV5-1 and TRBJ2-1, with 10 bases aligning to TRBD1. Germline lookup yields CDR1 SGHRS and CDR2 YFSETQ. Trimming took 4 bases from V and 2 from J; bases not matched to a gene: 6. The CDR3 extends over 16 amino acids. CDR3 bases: TGCGCCAGCAGCGCAAAGGGACAGGGGACCTACAATGAGCAGTTCTTC. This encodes CASSAKGQGTYNEQFF.

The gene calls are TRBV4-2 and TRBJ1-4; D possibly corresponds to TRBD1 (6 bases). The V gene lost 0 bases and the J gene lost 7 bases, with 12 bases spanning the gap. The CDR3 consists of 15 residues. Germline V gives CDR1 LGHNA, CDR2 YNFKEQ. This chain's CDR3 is CASSQDGQGTEKLFF. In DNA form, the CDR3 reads TGTGCCAGCAGCCAAGATGGCCAGGGGACTGAAAAACTGTTTTTT.

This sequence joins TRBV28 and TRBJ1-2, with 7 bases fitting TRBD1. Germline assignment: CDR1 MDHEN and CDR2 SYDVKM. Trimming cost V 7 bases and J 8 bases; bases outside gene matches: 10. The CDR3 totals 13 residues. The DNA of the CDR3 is TGTGCCAGCAACGGGCGAGGGGGCCAGGGCTACACCTTC. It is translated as CASNGRGGQGYTF.

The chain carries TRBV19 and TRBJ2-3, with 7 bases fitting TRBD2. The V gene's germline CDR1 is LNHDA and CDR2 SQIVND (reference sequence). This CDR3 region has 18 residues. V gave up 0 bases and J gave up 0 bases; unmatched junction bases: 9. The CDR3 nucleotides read TGTGCCAGTAGTATAGATCGATGGAGCGGGACTAGCACAGATACGCAGTATTTT. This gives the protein CASSIDRWSGTSTDTQYF.

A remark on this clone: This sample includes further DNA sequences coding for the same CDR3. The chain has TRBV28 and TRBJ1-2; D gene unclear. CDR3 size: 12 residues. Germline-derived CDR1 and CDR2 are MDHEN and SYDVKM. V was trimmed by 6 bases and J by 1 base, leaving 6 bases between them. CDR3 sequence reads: CASRPGNYGYTF. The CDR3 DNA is TGTGCCAGCAGGCCGGGTAACTATGGCTACACCTTC.

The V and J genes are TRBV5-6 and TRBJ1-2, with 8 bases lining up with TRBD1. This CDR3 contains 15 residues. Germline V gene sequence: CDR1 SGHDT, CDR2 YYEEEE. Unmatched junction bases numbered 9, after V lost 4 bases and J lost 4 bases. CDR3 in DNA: TGTGCCAGCAGCAGGACAGGGATTTTTGGCTATGGCTACACCTTC. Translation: CASSRTGIFGYGYTF. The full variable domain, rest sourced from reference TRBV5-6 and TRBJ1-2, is DAGVTQSPTHLIKTRGQQVTLRCSPKSGHDTVSWYQQALGQGPQFIFQYYEEEERQRGNFPDRFSGHQFPNYSSELNVNALLLGDSALYLCASSRTGIFGYGYTFGSGTRLTVV.

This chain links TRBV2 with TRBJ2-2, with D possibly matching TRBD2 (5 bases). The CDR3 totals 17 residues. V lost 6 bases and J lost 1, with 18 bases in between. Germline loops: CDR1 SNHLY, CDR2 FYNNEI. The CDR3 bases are TGTGCCAGCAGCAAGGGTCGGACTGGCGGGAACACCGGGGAGCTGTTTTTT. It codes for CASSKGRTGGNTGELFF.

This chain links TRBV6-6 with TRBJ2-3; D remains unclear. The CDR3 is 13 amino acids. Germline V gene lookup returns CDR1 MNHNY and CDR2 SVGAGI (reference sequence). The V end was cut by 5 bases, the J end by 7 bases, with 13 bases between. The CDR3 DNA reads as TGTGCCAGCAGTCCTCACTTGGGGTATACGCAGTATTTT. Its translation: CASSPHLGYTQYF.

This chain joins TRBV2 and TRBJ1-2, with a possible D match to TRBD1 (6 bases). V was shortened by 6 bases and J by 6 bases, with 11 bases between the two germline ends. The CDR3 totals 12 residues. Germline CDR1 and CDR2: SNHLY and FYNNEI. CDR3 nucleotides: TGTGCCAGCAGGTTCGAGGGGGATGGCTACACCTTC. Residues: CASRFEGDGYTF.

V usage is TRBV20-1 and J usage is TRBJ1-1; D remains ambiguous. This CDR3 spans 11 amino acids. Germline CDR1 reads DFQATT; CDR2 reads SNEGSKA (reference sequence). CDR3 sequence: CSPGRDTEAFF. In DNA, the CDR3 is TGCTCCCCCGGGCGGGACACTGAAGCTTTCTTT.

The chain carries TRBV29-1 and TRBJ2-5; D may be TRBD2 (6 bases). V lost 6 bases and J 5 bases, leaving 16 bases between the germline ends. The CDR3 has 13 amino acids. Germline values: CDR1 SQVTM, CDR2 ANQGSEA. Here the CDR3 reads CSVGGRAGETQYF. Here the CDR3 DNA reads TGCAGCGTGGGGGGACGGGCTGGGGAGACCCAGTACTTC.

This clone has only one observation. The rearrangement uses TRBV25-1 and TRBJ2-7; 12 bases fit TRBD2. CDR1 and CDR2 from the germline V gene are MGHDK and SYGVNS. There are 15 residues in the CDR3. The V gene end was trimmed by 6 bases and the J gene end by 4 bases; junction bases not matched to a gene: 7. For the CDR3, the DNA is TGTGCCAGCAGCCACCAGACTAGCGGGAGTTACGAGCAGTACTTC. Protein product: CASSHQTSGSYEQYF.

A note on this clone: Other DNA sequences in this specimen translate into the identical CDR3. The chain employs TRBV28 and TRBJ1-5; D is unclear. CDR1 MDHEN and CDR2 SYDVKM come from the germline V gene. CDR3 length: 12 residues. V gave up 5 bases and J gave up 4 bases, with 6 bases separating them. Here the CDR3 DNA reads TGTGCCAGCAGTCCCCCAAATCAGCCCCAGCATTTT. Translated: CASSPPNQPQHF. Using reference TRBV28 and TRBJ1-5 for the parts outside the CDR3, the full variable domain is DVKVTQSSRYLVKRTGEKVFLECVQDMDHENMFWYRQDPGLGLRLIYFSYDVKMKEKGDIPEGYSVSREKKERFSLILESASTNQTSMYLCASSPPNQPQHFGDGTRLSIL.

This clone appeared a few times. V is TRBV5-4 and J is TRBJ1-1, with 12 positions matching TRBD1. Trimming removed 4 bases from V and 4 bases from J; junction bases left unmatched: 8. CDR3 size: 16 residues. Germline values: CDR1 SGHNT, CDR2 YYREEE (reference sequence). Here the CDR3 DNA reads TGTGCCAGCAGCGGATACCGGGACAGGGGGCTCACTGAAGCTTTCTTT. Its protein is CASSGYRDRGLTEAFF.

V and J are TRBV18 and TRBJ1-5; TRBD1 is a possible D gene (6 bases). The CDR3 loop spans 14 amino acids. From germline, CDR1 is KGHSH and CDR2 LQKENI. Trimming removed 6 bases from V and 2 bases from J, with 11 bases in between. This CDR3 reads CASSWTDRNQPQHF. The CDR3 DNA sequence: TGTGCCAGCTCCTGGACAGATCGCAATCAGCCCCAGCATTTT.

The CDR3 DNA reads TGTGCCAGCAGTTACTCTAGCGGGAGCTACAATGAGCAGTTCTTC. Protein product: CASSYSSGSYNEQFF. The V call is TRBV6-5, the J call TRBJ2-1; 9 bases map to TRBD2. V lost 0 bases, J lost 3 bases, and 0 bases stayed unmatched. The CDR3 consists of 15 residues. Per the germline V gene, CDR1 is MNHEY and CDR2 is SVGAGI.

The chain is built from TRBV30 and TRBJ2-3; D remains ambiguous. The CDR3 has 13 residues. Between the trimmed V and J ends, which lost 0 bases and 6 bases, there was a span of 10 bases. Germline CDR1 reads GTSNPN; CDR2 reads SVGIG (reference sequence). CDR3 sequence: CAWSVTRWDTQYF. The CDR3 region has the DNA TGTGCCTGGAGTGTCACCAGATGGGATACGCAGTATTTT.

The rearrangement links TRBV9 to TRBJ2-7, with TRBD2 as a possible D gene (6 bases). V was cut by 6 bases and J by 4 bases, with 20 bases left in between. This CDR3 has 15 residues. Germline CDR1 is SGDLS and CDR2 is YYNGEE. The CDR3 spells CASKAEGFCPYEQYF. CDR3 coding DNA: TGTGCCAGCAAAGCGGAGGGATTTTGCCCTTACGAGCAGTACTTC.

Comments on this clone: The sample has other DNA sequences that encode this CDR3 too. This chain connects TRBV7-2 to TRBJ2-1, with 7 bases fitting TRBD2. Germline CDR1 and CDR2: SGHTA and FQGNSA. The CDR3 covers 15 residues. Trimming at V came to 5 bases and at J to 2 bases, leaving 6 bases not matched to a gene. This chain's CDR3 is CASSTSGTPYNEQFF. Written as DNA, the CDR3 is TGTGCCAGCAGCACGAGCGGGACCCCCTACAATGAGCAGTTCTTC. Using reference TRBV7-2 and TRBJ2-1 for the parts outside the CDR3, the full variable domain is GAGVSQSPSNKVTEKGKDVELRCDPISGHTALYWYRQSLGQGLEFLIYFQGNSAPDKSGLPSDRFSAERTGGSVSTLTIQRTQQEDSAVYLCASSTSGTPYNEQFFGPGTRLTVL.

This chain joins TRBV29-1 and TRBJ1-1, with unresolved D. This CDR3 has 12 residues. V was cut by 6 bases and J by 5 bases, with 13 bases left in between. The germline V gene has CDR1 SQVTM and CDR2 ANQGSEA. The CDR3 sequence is CSVGFGWTEAFF. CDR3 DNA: TGCAGCGTCGGGTTCGGGTGGACTGAAGCTTTCTTT.

CDR3 in DNA: TGTGCCAGCCTGGACAGGGGAGGCGCTGAAGCTTTCTTT. Translated, it gives CASLDRGGAEAFF. This chain links TRBV2 with TRBJ1-1, with 9 bases lining up with TRBD1. Germline V gene data show CDR1 as SNHLY and CDR2 as FYNNEI. The CDR3 runs 13 residues. J lost 6 bases, V lost 8 bases, and 7 bases had no gene match.

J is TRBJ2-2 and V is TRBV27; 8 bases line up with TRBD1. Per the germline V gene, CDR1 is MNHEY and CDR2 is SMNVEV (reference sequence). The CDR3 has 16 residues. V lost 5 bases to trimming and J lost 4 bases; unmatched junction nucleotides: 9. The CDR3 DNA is TGTGCCAGCAGTCCTCAGGGGGCTGCTAGCACCGGGGAGCTGTTTTTT. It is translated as CASSPQGAASTGELFF.

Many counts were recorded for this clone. CDR3 nucleotides: TGTGCCAGCAGCCCTCGGGACAGGGGGACGGGAGAAGCTTTCTTT. Amino acid sequence: CASSPRDRGTGEAFF. The J gene is TRBJ1-1, the V gene TRBV7-9; 11 bases match TRBD1. The V gene end was trimmed by 5 bases and the J gene end by 8 bases; junction bases not matched to a gene: 10. The CDR3 loop spans 15 amino acids. CDR1 is SEHNR and CDR2 is FQNEAQ in the germline V gene (reference sequence).

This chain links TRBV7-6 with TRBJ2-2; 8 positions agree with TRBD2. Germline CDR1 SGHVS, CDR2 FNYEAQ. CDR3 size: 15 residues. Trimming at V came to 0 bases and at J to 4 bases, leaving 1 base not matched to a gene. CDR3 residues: CASSLASGSTGELFF. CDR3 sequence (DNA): TGTGCCAGCAGCTTAGCCAGCGGGAGCACCGGGGAGCTGTTTTTT.

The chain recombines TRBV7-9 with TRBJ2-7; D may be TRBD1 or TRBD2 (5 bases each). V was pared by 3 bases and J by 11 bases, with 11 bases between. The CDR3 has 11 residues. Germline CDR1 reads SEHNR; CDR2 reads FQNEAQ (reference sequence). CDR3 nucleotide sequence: TGTGCCAGCAGCTTGGGGCGAGGGGAGTACTTC. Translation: CASSLGRGEYF.

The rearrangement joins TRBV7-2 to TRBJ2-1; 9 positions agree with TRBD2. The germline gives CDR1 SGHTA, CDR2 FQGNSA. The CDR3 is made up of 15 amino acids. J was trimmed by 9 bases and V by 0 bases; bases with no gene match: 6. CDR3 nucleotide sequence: TGTGCCAGCAGCTTAGCTAGCGGGAGTGAGACTGAGCAGTTCTTC. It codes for CASSLASGSETEQFF.

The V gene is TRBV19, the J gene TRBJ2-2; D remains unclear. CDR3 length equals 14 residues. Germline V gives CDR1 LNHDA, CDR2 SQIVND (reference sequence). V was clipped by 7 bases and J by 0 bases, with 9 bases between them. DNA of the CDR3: TGTGCCAGTATCCCTTATGCGAACACCGGGGAGCTGTTTTTT. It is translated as CASIPYANTGELFF.

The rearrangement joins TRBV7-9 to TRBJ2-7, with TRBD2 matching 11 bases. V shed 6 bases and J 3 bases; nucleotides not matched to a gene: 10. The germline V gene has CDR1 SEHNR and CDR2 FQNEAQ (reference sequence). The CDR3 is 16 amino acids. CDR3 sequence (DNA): TGTGCCAGCAGAGCGGGTATAGCGGGAGGGCTCTACGAGCAGTACTTC. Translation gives CASRAGIAGGLYEQYF.

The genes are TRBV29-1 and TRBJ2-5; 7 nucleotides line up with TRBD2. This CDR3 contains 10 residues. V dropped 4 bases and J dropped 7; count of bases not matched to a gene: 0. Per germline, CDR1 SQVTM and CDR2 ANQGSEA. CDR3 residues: CSVGEGTQYF. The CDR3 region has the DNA TGCAGCGTTGGGGAGGGGACCCAGTACTTC. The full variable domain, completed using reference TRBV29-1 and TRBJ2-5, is SAVISQKPSRDICQRGTSLTIQCQVDSQVTMMFWYRQQPGQSLTLIATANQGSEATYESGFVIDKFPISRPNLTFSTLTVSNMSPEDSSIYLCSVGEGTQYFGPGTRLLVL.

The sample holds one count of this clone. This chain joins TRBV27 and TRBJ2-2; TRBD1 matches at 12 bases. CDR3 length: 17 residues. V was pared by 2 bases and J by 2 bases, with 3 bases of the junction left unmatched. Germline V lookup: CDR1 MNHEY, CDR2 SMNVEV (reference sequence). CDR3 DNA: TGTGCCAGCAGTTTACCCGGGACAGGGGGCAACACCGGGGAGCTGTTTTTT. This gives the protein CASSLPGTGGNTGELFF.